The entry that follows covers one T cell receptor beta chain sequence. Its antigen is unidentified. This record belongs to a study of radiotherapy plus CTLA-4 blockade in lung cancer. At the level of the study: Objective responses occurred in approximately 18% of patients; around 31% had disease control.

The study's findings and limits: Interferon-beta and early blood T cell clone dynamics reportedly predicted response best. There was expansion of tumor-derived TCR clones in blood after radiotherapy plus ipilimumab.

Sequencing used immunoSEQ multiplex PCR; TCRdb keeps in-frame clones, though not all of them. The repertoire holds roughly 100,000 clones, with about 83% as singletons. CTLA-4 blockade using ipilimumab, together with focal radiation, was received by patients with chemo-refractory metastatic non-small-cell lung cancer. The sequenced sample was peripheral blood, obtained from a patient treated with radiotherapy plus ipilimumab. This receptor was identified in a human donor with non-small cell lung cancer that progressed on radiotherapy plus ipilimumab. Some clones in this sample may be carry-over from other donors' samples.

CDR3: CASSPSSALGEGKNIQYF. DNA of the CDR3: TGTGCCAGCAGCCCGTCCTCGGCCCTGGGAGAGGGCAAAAACATTCAGTACTTC. V gene TRBV7-2 combines with J gene TRBJ2-4, with D possibly matching TRBD2 (5 bases). V lost 5 bases to trimming and J lost 3 bases, with 23 bases between them. The germline CDR1 and CDR2 sequences are SGHTA and FQGNSA. The CDR3 runs to 18 residues.